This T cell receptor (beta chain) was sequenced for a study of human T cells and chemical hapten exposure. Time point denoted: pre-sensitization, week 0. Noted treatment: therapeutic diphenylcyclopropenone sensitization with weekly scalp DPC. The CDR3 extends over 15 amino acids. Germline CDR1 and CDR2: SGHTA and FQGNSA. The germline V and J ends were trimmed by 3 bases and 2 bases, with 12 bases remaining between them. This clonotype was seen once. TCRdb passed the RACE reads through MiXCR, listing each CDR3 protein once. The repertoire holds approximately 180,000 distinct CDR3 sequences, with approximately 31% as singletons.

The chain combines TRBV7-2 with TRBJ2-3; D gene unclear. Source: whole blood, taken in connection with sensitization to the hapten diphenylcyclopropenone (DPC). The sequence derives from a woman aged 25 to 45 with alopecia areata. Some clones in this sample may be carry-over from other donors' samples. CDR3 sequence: CASSFYSPYTDTQYF. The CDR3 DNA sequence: TGTGCCAGCAGCTTTTACAGCCCCTACACAGATACGCAGTATTTT.